One and the same sample provided the 25 T cell receptor beta chains below, sequenced in a study of blood T cell repertoires in COVID-19. Profiled with immunoSEQ multiplex PCR; TCRdb holds only in-frame clones, not every one. Counted here are 200,000 to 300,000 clones, approximately 85% occurring once; the ten biggest clones make up more than 4%. The material sequenced was peripheral blood. These receptor sequences come from a man aged 50 or older with acute or convalescent COVID-19.

The chain joins TRBV6-5 to TRBJ1-5, with 8 bases aligning to TRBD1. The trim removed 5 bases at V and 4 bases at J, leaving 7 bases unmatched. The CDR3 sequence is 15 residues long. Germline V gene data show CDR1 as MNHEY and CDR2 as SVGAGI. This CDR3 reads CASSPGQGGNQPQHF. The CDR3 DNA follows: TGTGCCAGCAGTCCAGGACAGGGAGGTAATCAGCCCCAGCATTTT.

In this sample, this clone turned up once. The V gene is TRBV11-2, the J gene TRBJ1-2, with TRBD1 matching 9 bases. V lost 4 bases, J lost 7 bases, and 16 bases stayed unmatched. This CDR3 spans 17 amino acids. Germline loops: CDR1 SGHAT, CDR2 FQNNGV. Here the CDR3 reads CASSSPLGQGLSSGYTF. As DNA, the CDR3 is TGTGCCAGCAGCTCACCTCTAGGACAGGGGCTATCATCTGGCTACACCTTC.

The chain combines TRBV5-5 with TRBJ2-3; a possible D gene is TRBD1 (5 bases). The germline V gene encodes CDR1 SGHKS and CDR2 YYEKEE (reference sequence). This CDR3 has 15 amino acids. The ends were cut back, 1 base at V and 7 bases at J, with 16 bases in the middle. The CDR3 sequence: CASSLSWGRGNTQYF. For the CDR3, the DNA is TGTGCCAGCAGCTTGTCTTGGGGCCGCGGAAATACGCAGTATTTT.

The chain combines TRBV2 with TRBJ2-7; D unresolved. The germline CDR1 and CDR2 sequences are SNHLY and FYNNEI. The length of the CDR3 is 13 residues. V was trimmed by 4 bases and J by 0 bases, leaving 7 bases between them. CDR3 nucleotides: TGTGCCAGCAGTGTGCAGGACTCCTACGAGCAGTACTTC. As protein: CASSVQDSYEQYF.

The rearrangement joins TRBV7-6 to TRBJ2-7; TRBD1 aligns across 12 bases. The germline V gene has CDR1 SGHVS and CDR2 FNYEAQ. The CDR3 runs 12 residues. V shed 9 bases and J 4 bases; nucleotides not matched to a gene: 1. The CDR3 coding sequence is TGTGCCAGGGGACAGGGGGCTTACGAGCAGTACTTC. Protein: CARGQGAYEQYF.

The V and J genes are TRBV4-1 and TRBJ1-6, with a possible D match to TRBD1 (6 bases). V was trimmed by 1 base and J by 6 bases, leaving 13 bases between them. This CDR3 spans 16 amino acids. Germline loops: CDR1 MGHRA, CDR2 YSYEKL. The CDR3 loop is CASSQVTGLPNSPLHF. CDR3 nucleotides: TGCGCCAGCAGCCAAGTCACAGGGCTGCCTAATTCACCCCTCCACTTT.

The V and J genes are TRBV3-1 (or the pseudogene TRBV3-2) and TRBJ1-5; TRBD1 might be the D (5 bases). The V end lost 4 bases, the J end lost 4 bases, and 11 bases lay between the germline ends. The CDR3 sequence is 14 residues long. Germline CDR1 is LGHDT and CDR2 is YNNKEL (reference sequence). CDR3: CASSLGVWNQPQHF. CDR3 sequence (DNA): TGTGCCAGCAGCCTAGGGGTTTGGAATCAGCCCCAGCATTTT.

V gene TRBV28 combines with J gene TRBJ1-3, with unresolved D. The CDR3 runs 15 residues. V was trimmed by 5 bases and J by 0 bases, leaving 11 bases between them. Germline CDR1 and CDR2: MDHEN and SYDVKM. As DNA, the CDR3 is TGTGCCAGCAGTCCCTTGACATCCTCTGGAAACACCATATATTTT. Protein: CASSPLTSSGNTIYF. Drawing the rest from reference TRBV28 and TRBJ1-3, the complete variable domain is DVKVTQSSRYLVKRTGEKVFLECVQDMDHENMFWYRQDPGLGLRLIYFSYDVKMKEKGDIPEGYSVSREKKERFSLILESASTNQTSMYLCASSPLTSSGNTIYFGEGSWLTVV.

The J gene is TRBJ1-5, the V gene TRBV5-8; TRBD1 agrees at 8 bases. Losses at the gene ends were 3 bases for V and 0 bases for J; bases not matched to a gene: 11. The germline V gene has CDR1 SGHTS and CDR2 YDEGEE. CDR3 length: 18 residues. CDR3 in DNA: TGTGCCAGCAGCTACACCGGGACAGGCCCCTCTAGCAATCAGCCCCAGCATTTT. Translated, it gives CASSYTGTGPSSNQPQHF.

In regard to this clone: Distinct nucleotide sequences in the sample also encode this CDR3. This sequence joins TRBV14 and TRBJ1-1; D gene ambiguous. The V gene's germline CDR1 is SGHDN and CDR2 FVKESK. The CDR3 has 13 amino acids. The ends were cut back, 0 bases at V and 2 bases at J, with 4 bases in the middle. CDR3 in DNA: TGTGCCAGCAGCCAAGATCTTAACACTGAAGCTTTCTTT. This gives the protein CASSQDLNTEAFF.

The rearrangement uses TRBV5-1 and TRBJ1-6; 12 bases agree with TRBD1. Germline values: CDR1 SGHRS, CDR2 YFSETQ. The J segment lost 4 bases and the V segment lost 0 bases, leaving 8 bases of the junction unmatched. The CDR3 is 19 residues long. The DNA of the CDR3 is TGCGCCAGCAGCTTGGTTGGGACAGGGGGCGCGGGGTATAATTCACCCCTCCACTTT. Protein product: CASSLVGTGGAGYNSPLHF. The complete variable domain, with remaining parts taken from reference TRBV5-1 and TRBJ1-6, reads KAGVTQTPRYLIKTRGQQVTLSCSPISGHRSVSWYQQTPGQGLQFLFEYFSETQRNKGNFPGRFSGRQFSNSRSEMNVSTLELGDSALYLCASSLVGTGGAGYNSPLHFGNGTRLTVT.

J is TRBJ1-3 and V is TRBV3-1 (or the pseudogene TRBV3-2); D not certain. Germline-derived CDR1 and CDR2 are LGHDT and YNNKEL (reference sequence). The CDR3 totals 16 residues. V dropped 4 bases and J dropped 4 bases, with 17 bases sitting between them. The CDR3 coding sequence is TGTGCCAGCAGCCTAACCGGTCCTTCGAAAGGAAACACCATATATTTT. Amino acid sequence: CASSLTGPSKGNTIYF.

The CDR3 DNA reads TGTGCCACCAGCAGAGGCCGGGGGAATGAGCAGTTCTTC. Translation gives CATSRGRGNEQFF. The chain uses TRBV15 and TRBJ2-1; D possibly corresponds to TRBD2 (6 bases). CDR3 length equals 13 residues. V gave up 1 base and J gave up 7 bases, with 8 bases separating them. CDR1 is LNHNV and CDR2 is YYDKDF in the germline V gene (reference sequence).

The chain couples TRBV28 to TRBJ1-5, with 9 bases that match TRBD1. The CDR3 has 15 amino acids. Germline CDR1 reads MDHEN; CDR2 reads SYDVKM. The V segment lost 6 bases and the J segment 5 bases; nucleotides outside the gene matches: 8. The CDR3 nucleotides are TGTGCCAGCAGCACGGGACAGGGATTTGATCAGCCCCAGCATTTT. Protein product: CASSTGQGFDQPQHF.

The rearrangement joins TRBV28 to TRBJ2-3, with a tentative D call TRBD1 (6 bases). The CDR3 is 16 amino acids. Trimming took 2 bases from V and 1 from J, leaving 13 bases between them. CDR1 is MDHEN and CDR2 is SYDVKM in the germline V gene. CDR3 sequence reads: CASSLRSGARTDTQYF. In DNA, the CDR3 is TGTGCCAGCAGTTTACGGTCAGGGGCCCGCACAGATACGCAGTATTTT.

The V call is TRBV10-1, the J call TRBJ1-2; 7 bases match TRBD1. CDR3 size: 13 residues. V gave up 5 bases and J gave up 8 bases; unmatched junction bases: 8. Germline CDR1 reads WNHNN; CDR2 reads SYGVQD (reference sequence). The CDR3, as DNA: TGCGCCAGCAGTTCCGACAGGGTCGGAGGCTACACCTTC. Translating it yields CASSSDRVGGYTF.

This clone was seen only once. The chain employs TRBV30 and TRBJ2-7; D is uncertain. Trimming removed 3 bases at V and 3 bases at J, with 9 bases between. Germline assignment: CDR1 GTSNPN and CDR2 SVGIG (reference sequence). The CDR3 spans 12 residues. CDR3 nucleotides: TGTGCCTGGAGACGGAGTAACTACGAGCAGTACTTC. It yields the protein CAWRRSNYEQYF.

The chain carries TRBV5-4 and TRBJ1-2; D call uncertain. CDR1 is SGHNT, CDR2 YYREEE, per germline (reference sequence). The ends were cut back, 2 bases at V and 3 bases at J, with 17 bases in the middle. CDR3 length: 16 amino acids. Here the CDR3 DNA reads TGTGCCAGCAGCTTAGCTTCAACAGAACATCACTATGGCTACACCTTC. Amino acid sequence: CASSLASTEHHYGYTF.

The chain employs TRBV28 and TRBJ1-5, with 8 nucleotides matching TRBD1. Looked up from germline, CDR1 is MDHEN and CDR2 is SYDVKM. J was trimmed by 4 bases and V by 8 bases; bases with no gene match: 10. This CDR3 has 15 residues. The CDR3 nucleotides read TGTGCCAGCCTCCGCTTTCAGGGGGCGAATCAGCCCCAGCATTTT. This encodes CASLRFQGANQPQHF. The whole variable domain, remainder taken from reference TRBV28 and TRBJ1-5, is DVKVTQSSRYLVKRTGEKVFLECVQDMDHENMFWYRQDPGLGLRLIYFSYDVKMKEKGDIPEGYSVSREKKERFSLILESASTNQTSMYLCASLRFQGANQPQHFGDGTRLSIL.

The V call is TRBV3-1 (or the pseudogene TRBV3-2), the J call TRBJ2-1, with TRBD2 as a possible D gene (5 bases). The CDR3 consists of 16 residues. Germline CDR1 LGHDT, CDR2 YNNKEL (reference sequence). V was shortened by 3 bases and J by 8 bases, with 20 bases between the two germline ends. CDR3 sequence (DNA): TGTGCCAGCAGCCATTCTACCCCGGACTTCTTCGATGAGCAGTTCTTC. This codes for CASSHSTPDFFDEQFF.

CDR3 protein: CASSLVGSGRGGQETQYF. In nucleotides, the CDR3 is TGTGCCAGCAGCTTAGTGGGAAGCGGGAGGGGGGGCCAAGAGACCCAGTACTTC. V usage is TRBV11-2 and J usage is TRBJ2-5; TRBD2 matches at 10 bases. V dropped 1 base and J dropped 1; count of bases not matched to a gene: 9. The germline gives CDR1 SGHAT, CDR2 FQNNGV. The CDR3 runs 18 residues.

This clone was seen just once. The chain has TRBV5-6 and TRBJ1-6; 9 nucleotides align to TRBD1. Trimming removed 4 bases from V and 9 bases from J; junction bases left unmatched: 5. The germline CDR1 and CDR2 sequences are SGHDT and YYEEEE. This CDR3 has 14 residues. The CDR3 DNA reads TGTGCCAGCAGCCGGGGACAGGGAGGTTCACCCCTCCACTTT. It is translated as CASSRGQGGSPLHF.

The CDR3 loop is CASSDGQGSEAFF. In DNA, the CDR3 is TGTGCCAGCAGTGACGGACAGGGCTCTGAAGCTTTCTTT. V gene TRBV6-4 combines with J gene TRBJ1-1; 8 bases agree with TRBD1. Per the germline V gene, CDR1 is MRHNA and CDR2 is SNTAGT. The trim removed 2 bases at V and 6 bases at J, leaving 2 bases unmatched. The CDR3 totals 13 residues.

The chain recombines TRBV6-2 or TRBV6-3 with TRBJ2-7; TRBD2 aligns across 12 bases. The CDR3 is 16 amino acids. Per germline, CDR1 MNHEY and CDR2 SVGEGT. Unmatched junction bases numbered 6, after V lost 5 bases and J lost 1 base. Written as DNA, the CDR3 is TGTGCCAGCAGTGATGGACTAGCGGGATCTTCCTACGAGCAGTACTTC. This codes for CASSDGLAGSSYEQYF.

This clone was detected ten times or more. The chain couples TRBV15 to TRBJ2-5, with D possibly being TRBD1 (5 bases). Trimming removed 1 base from V and 4 bases from J, with 16 bases in between. CDR1 and CDR2 (germline): LNHNV, YYDKDF (reference sequence). The CDR3 sequence is 16 residues long. The CDR3 reads CATSRGEGESVETQYF. In DNA, the CDR3 is TGTGCCACCAGCAGAGGAGAAGGGGAATCGGTAGAGACCCAGTACTTC. The whole variable domain, filled in from reference TRBV15 and TRBJ2-5, reads DAMVIQNPRYQVTQFGKPVTLSCSQTLNHNVMYWYQQKSSQAPKLLFHYYDKDFNNEADTPDNFQSRRPNTSFCFLDIRSPGLGDTAMYLCATSRGEGESVETQYFGPGTRLLVL.